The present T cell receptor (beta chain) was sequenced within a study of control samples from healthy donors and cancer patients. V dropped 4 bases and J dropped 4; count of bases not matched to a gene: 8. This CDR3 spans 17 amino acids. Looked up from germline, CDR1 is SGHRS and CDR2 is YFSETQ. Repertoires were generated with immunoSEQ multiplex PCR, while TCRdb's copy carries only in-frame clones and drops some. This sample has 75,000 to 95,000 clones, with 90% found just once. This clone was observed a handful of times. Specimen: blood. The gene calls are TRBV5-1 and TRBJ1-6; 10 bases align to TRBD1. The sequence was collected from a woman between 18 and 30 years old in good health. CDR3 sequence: CASSDPGQGLYNSPLHF. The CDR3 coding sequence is TGCGCCAGCAGCGATCCGGGACAGGGGTTGTATAATTCACCCCTCCACTTT.